This T cell receptor (beta chain) originates from a study of T cell clones after liver transplantation. Across the whole study: Timepoints were pre-transplant, pre-withdrawal, and after withdrawal was completed or failed.

The CDR3 spans 13 residues. The V and J ends lost 2 bases and 8 bases respectively, with 10 bases between them. In germline, CDR1 is SGHTA, CDR2 FQGTGA. Here immunoSEQ multiplex PCR was the method, and the copy in TCRdb shows in-frame clones only, minus some. Among about 120,000 clones listed, 90% were seen once. The sequencing here drew on CD4+ T cells from blood, taken 12 months after liver transplant. This clonotype originated in a human patient who received a liver transplant. Some T cells could come from the graft donor. The rearrangement uses TRBV7-3 and TRBJ2-1; D ambiguous. In DNA form, the CDR3 reads TGTGCCAGCAGCTTAGGGAAAACGGATGAGCAGTTCTTC. Translation gives CASSLGKTDEQFF.